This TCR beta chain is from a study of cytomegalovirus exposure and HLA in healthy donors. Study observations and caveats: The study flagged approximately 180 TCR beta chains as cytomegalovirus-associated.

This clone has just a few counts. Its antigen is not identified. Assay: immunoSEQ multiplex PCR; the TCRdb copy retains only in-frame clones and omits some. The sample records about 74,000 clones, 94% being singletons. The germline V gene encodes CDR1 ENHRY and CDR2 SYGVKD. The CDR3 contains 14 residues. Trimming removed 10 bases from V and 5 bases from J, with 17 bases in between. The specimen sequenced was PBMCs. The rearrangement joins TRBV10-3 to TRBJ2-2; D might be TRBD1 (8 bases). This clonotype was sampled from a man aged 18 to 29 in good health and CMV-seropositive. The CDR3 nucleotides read TGTGCCACCGGGGGGACAGGTCAAACCGGGGAGCTGTTTTTT. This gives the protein CATGGTGQTGELFF.